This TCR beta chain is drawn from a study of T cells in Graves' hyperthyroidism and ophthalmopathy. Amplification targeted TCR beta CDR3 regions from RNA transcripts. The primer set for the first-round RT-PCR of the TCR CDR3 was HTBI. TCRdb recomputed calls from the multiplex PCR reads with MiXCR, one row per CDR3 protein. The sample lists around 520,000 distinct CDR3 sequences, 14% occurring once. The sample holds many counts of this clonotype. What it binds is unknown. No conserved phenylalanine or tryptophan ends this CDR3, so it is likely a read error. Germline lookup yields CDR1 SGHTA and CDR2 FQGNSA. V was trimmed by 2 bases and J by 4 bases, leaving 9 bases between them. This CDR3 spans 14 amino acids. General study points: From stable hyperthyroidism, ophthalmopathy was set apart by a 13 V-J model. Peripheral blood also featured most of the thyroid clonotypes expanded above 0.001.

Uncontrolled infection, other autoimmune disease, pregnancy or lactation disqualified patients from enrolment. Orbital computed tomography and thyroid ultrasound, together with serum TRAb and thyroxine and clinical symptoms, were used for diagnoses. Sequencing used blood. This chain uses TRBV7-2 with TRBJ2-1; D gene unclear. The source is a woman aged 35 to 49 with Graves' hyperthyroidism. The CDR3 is CASSLNRAYNEQFI. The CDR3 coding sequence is TGTGCCAGCAGCTTAAATAGGGCATACAATGAGCAGTTCATC.